The 12 T cell receptor beta chains reported below all come from one sample, sequenced in a study of T cell responses to AZD1222 COVID-19 vaccine. Assay: immunoSEQ multiplex PCR; the TCRdb copy retains only in-frame clones and omits some. The table includes around 75,000 clones, about 91% detected once. Sequences were derived from peripheral blood, sampled 28 days after the second dose of the MenACWY control vaccine. These receptors were obtained from an adult who received the MenACWY meningococcal vaccine as a control.

This clone was picked up a small number of times. J is TRBJ2-7 and V is TRBV5-1; perhaps TRBD2 as D (6 bases). The germline V and J ends were trimmed by 1 base and 0 bases, with 11 bases remaining between them. The CDR3 consists of 15 residues. Germline lookup yields CDR1 SGHRS and CDR2 YFSETQ. DNA for the CDR3: TGCGCCAGCAGCTTGACGGCGGGGAGCTCCTACGAGCAGTACTTC. Protein sequence: CASSLTAGSSYEQYF.

This rearrangement joins TRBV4-1 to TRBJ2-5; D not certain. CDR3 size: 14 residues. Per germline, CDR1 MGHRA and CDR2 YSYEKL. Trimming removed 0 bases from V and 7 bases from J, with 12 bases in between. DNA of the CDR3: TGCGCCAGCAGCCAAGATTTTCCCCGTGGGACCCAGTACTTC. Translation: CASSQDFPRGTQYF.

The chain carries TRBV7-6 and TRBJ2-5; TRBD1 agrees at 9 bases. Germline V gene lookup returns CDR1 SGHVS and CDR2 FNYEAQ. The V segment lost 7 bases and the J segment 2 bases; nucleotides outside the gene matches: 14. This CDR3 region has 17 residues. As DNA, the CDR3 is TGTGCCAGCACTGAGGACAGGGGCCTGGAGGGGCAAGAGACCCAGTACTTC. Translated: CASTEDRGLEGQETQYF.

This clone occurred once. V gene TRBV5-1 combines with J gene TRBJ2-3, with TRBD2 matching 13 bases. V gave up 4 bases and J gave up 3 bases; unmatched junction bases: 2. This CDR3 is built from 15 residues. The germline gives CDR1 SGHRS, CDR2 YFSETQ. The DNA for the CDR3 is TGCGCCAGCAGCCCGGGACTAGCGGGGACAGATACGCAGTATTTT. Amino acids: CASSPGLAGTDTQYF.

The chain joins TRBV25-1 to TRBJ1-4, with 8 nucleotides matching TRBD1. J gave up 9 bases and V 6 bases, and 6 bases lay outside the gene matches. The CDR3 loop spans 13 amino acids. Per the germline V gene, CDR1 is MGHDK and CDR2 is SYGVNS. This CDR3 reads CASSGQGWQKLFF. CDR3 sequence (DNA): TGTGCCAGCAGCGGACAGGGATGGCAAAAACTGTTTTTT.

The chain uses TRBV5-8 and TRBJ1-5; possible D gene TRBD1, 5 bases. The CDR3 covers 15 residues. Germline V gives CDR1 SGHTS, CDR2 YDEGEE. The V end was cut by 1 base, the J end by 2 bases, with 10 bases between. The CDR3 coding sequence is TGTGCCAGCAGCTTGTGGCAGGGTGGCAATCAGCCCCAGCATTTT. This sequence encodes CASSLWQGGNQPQHF.

The chain carries TRBV5-4 and TRBJ2-1; TRBD1 is a possible D gene (5 bases). The CDR3 has 15 amino acids. Trimming removed 4 bases at V and 4 bases at J, with 15 bases between. CDR1 and CDR2 (germline): SGHNT, YYREEE (reference sequence). CDR3 in DNA: TGTGCCAGCAGCCCCGACAGCAATAATTACAATGAGCAGTTCTTC. This translates into CASSPDSNNYNEQFF.

This clone has a handful of counts. This rearrangement joins TRBV6-2 or TRBV6-3 to TRBJ1-2, with D maybe TRBD1 (5 bases). The germline V and J ends were trimmed by 5 bases and 4 bases, with 14 bases remaining between them. The CDR3 runs to 14 residues. Germline V lookup: CDR1 MNHEY, CDR2 SVGEGT. In DNA form, the CDR3 reads TGTGCCAGCAGTGCCGCGGGGGGACCCTATGGCTACACCTTC. Encoded protein: CASSAAGGPYGYTF.

V usage is TRBV5-1 and J usage is TRBJ2-2, with 8 bases fitting TRBD1. Losses at the gene ends were 5 bases for V and 2 bases for J; bases not matched to a gene: 5. Germline V gives CDR1 SGHRS, CDR2 YFSETQ. This CDR3 region has 15 residues. CDR3 protein: CASRGGQVNTGELFF. As DNA, the CDR3 is TGCGCCAGCAGGGGGGGACAGGTCAACACCGGGGAGCTGTTTTTT. Supplemented by reference TRBV5-1 and TRBJ2-2, the full variable domain reads KAGVTQTPRYLIKTRGQQVTLSCSPISGHRSVSWYQQTPGQGLQFLFEYFSETQRNKGNFPGRFSGRQFSNSRSEMNVSTLELGDSALYLCASRGGQVNTGELFFGEGSRLTVL.

DNA for the CDR3: TGTGCCAGCAGCCCGGATAGTAATCAGCCCCAGCATTTT. Translation gives CASSPDSNQPQHF. V gene TRBV9 combines with J gene TRBJ1-5; D is unclear. Deletions cut 4 bases from V and 4 bases from J, with 9 bases between. Germline CDR1 reads SGDLS; CDR2 reads YYNGEE. CDR3 length: 13 amino acids.

The J gene is TRBJ1-6, the V gene TRBV2; 9 bases line up with TRBD1. CDR3 length equals 15 residues. In germline, CDR1 is SNHLY, CDR2 FYNNEI. Trimming removed 6 bases from V and 10 bases from J; junction bases left unmatched: 10. Here the CDR3 DNA reads TGTGCCAGCAGCACCCGACAGGGGGAGATGTCACCCCTCCACTTT. Amino acid sequence: CASSTRQGEMSPLHF.

The rearrangement uses TRBV28 and TRBJ1-5; D is perhaps TRBD1 (5 bases). This CDR3 comprises 12 residues. Germline loops: CDR1 MDHEN, CDR2 SYDVKM. V lost 9 bases, J lost 4 bases, and 10 bases lay in between. CDR3 amino acids: CASDSGNQPQHF. DNA of the CDR3: TGTGCCAGTGATTCAGGGAATCAGCCCCAGCATTTT.